These 17 T cell receptor beta chains were sequenced from one sample in a study of blood T cell repertoires in COVID-19. Using immunoSEQ multiplex PCR, the repertoire was profiled, and TCRdb retains in-frame clones only, with some absent. The sample lists nearly 15,000 clones; 60% to 80% were seen once. The sequenced sample was peripheral blood. The receptors were gathered from a human donor in a cohort sampled during active COVID-19.

V is TRBV30 and J is TRBJ1-1, with D unresolved. The length of the CDR3 is 14 residues. V lost 0 bases to trimming and J lost 1 base, with 9 bases between them. Germline CDR1 is GTSNPN and CDR2 is SVGIG (reference sequence). In DNA, the CDR3 is TGTGCCTGGAGTGTACTATTGTGGAACACTGAAGCTTTCTTT. Translated, it gives CAWSVLLWNTEAFF. Using reference TRBV30 and TRBJ1-1 for the parts outside the CDR3, the full variable domain is SQTIHQWPATLVQPVGSPLSLECTVEGTSNPNLYWYRQAAGRGLQLLFYSVGIGQISSEVPQNLSASRPQDRQFILSSKKLLLSDSGFYLCAWSVLLWNTEAFFGQGTRLTVV.

V is TRBV5-6 and J is TRBJ2-1; possible D gene TRBD2, 6 bases. V shed 0 bases and J shed 8 bases, with 9 bases lying between them. This CDR3 is built from 13 residues. Germline V gives CDR1 SGHDT, CDR2 YYEEEE. The DNA for the CDR3 is TGTGCCAGCAGCTTGGGGAGGGGCGATGAGCAGTTCTTC. It yields the protein CASSLGRGDEQFF.

J is TRBJ2-5 and V is TRBV9; D gene uncertain. From germline, CDR1 is SGDLS and CDR2 YYNGEE. The CDR3 is 12 amino acids. Trimming removed 2 bases from V and 2 bases from J, with 4 bases in between. CDR3 bases: TGTGCCAGCAGCGTTATTCAAGAGACCCAGTACTTC. Translated, it gives CASSVIQETQYF.

The chain combines TRBV19 with TRBJ1-2; 7 bases fit TRBD1. The V segment lost 5 bases and the J segment 7 bases; nucleotides outside the gene matches: 10. Germline V lookup: CDR1 LNHDA, CDR2 SQIVND (reference sequence). The CDR3 length is 14 residues. The CDR3 reads CASSFLDRAGGYTF. The CDR3 nucleotides are TGTGCCAGTAGTTTCTTAGACAGGGCAGGTGGCTACACCTTC.

This clone occurred once. The rearrangement uses TRBV5-4 and TRBJ2-5, with D possibly being TRBD1 (6 bases). With 4 bases removed from V and 2 bases from J, the gap between germline ends came to 15 bases. The CDR3 is made up of 15 amino acids. Germline V gene data show CDR1 as SGHNT and CDR2 as YYREEE (reference sequence). CDR3 sequence: CASSDTGTLQETQYF. The DNA for the CDR3 is TGTGCCAGCAGCGATACCGGGACACTTCAAGAGACCCAGTACTTC.

The DNA of the CDR3 is TGTGCCAGCACGAAATACCGGGTACTCTCCTACGAGCAGTACTTC. It translates to CASTKYRVLSYEQYF. V and J are TRBV6-5 and TRBJ2-7; D is ambiguous. Germline V CDR1 and CDR2: MNHEY, SVGAGI. V gave up 7 bases and J gave up 0 bases, with 16 bases separating them. The CDR3 loop spans 15 amino acids.

The chain joins TRBV10-3 to TRBJ1-1; 8 bases are shared with TRBD1. The CDR3 has 15 amino acids. With 6 bases clipped from V and 5 bases from J, the junction kept 11 bases outside the gene matches. Germline V gene lookup returns CDR1 ENHRY and CDR2 SYGVKD. The CDR3 DNA reads TGTGCCATCAGGCCCGACAGGGGTTTGAGGACTGAAGCTTTCTTT. It encodes CAIRPDRGLRTEAFF.

The chain couples TRBV4-2 to TRBJ1-5; no clear D gene. Germline V gives CDR1 LGHNA, CDR2 YNFKEQ. The ends were cut back, 0 bases at V and 6 bases at J, with 3 bases in the middle. This CDR3 is 12 amino acids long. The CDR3 loop is CASSQDGQPQHF. The CDR3 region has the DNA TGTGCCAGCAGCCAAGACGGTCAGCCCCAGCATTTT.

The chain carries TRBV11-2 and TRBJ2-2; D call uncertain. Deletions cut 7 bases from V and 5 bases from J, with 8 bases between. The V gene's germline CDR1 is SGHAT and CDR2 FQNNGV. This CDR3 is 12 amino acids long. This chain's CDR3 is CASTHRTGELFF. In DNA form, the CDR3 reads TGTGCCAGCACCCACAGAACCGGGGAGCTGTTTTTT. Full variable domain (outside the CDR3, taken from reference TRBV11-2 and TRBJ2-2): EAGVAQSPRYKIIEKRQSVAFWCNPISGHATLYWYQQILGQGPKLLIQFQNNGVVDDSQLPKDRFSAERLKGVDSTLKIQPAKLEDSAVYLCASTHRTGELFFGEGSRLTVL.

This chain links TRBV27 with TRBJ1-5, with TRBD1 identical over 7 bases. Trimming at V came to 4 bases and at J to 11 bases, leaving 11 bases not matched to a gene. Germline V gene sequence: CDR1 MNHEY, CDR2 SMNVEV (reference sequence). The CDR3 has 14 residues. For the CDR3, the DNA is TGTGCCAGCAGTTCCCGGGACAGCATATCAGCCCAGCATTTT. It codes for CASSSRDSISAQHF.

This chain links TRBV11-3 with TRBJ1-3; D not certain. The CDR3 is 11 residues long. Germline V CDR1 and CDR2: SGHNT, YENEEA. Trimming cost V 3 bases and J 8 bases, with 5 bases left between them. The CDR3 nucleotides are TGTGCCAGCAGCTTGGAGGACACCATATATTTT. Translation: CASSLEDTIYF.

The rearrangement links TRBV30 to TRBJ2-7, with D possibly TRBD1 on 5 matching bases. Trimming cost V 2 bases and J 5 bases, with 7 bases left between them. The CDR3 spans 11 residues. Looked up from germline, CDR1 is GTSNPN and CDR2 is SVGIG (reference sequence). In DNA form, the CDR3 reads TGTGCCTGGAGTATAGGGGACGAGCAGTACTTC. Its translation is CAWSIGDEQYF.

The chain employs TRBV27 and TRBJ2-7; D remains unclear. Germline lookup yields CDR1 MNHEY and CDR2 SMNVEV (reference sequence). The V and J ends lost 6 bases and 1 base respectively, with 16 bases between them. The CDR3 length is 15 residues. CDR3: CASSLQRGQSYEQYF. CDR3 bases: TGTGCCAGCAGCCTACAAAGAGGTCAGTCCTACGAGCAGTACTTC.

The chain uses TRBV3-1 (or the pseudogene TRBV3-2) and TRBJ2-5; 11 bases fit TRBD1. Germline CDR1 LGHDT, CDR2 YNNKEL (reference sequence). The CDR3 is 16 amino acids. V dropped 2 bases and J dropped 4; count of bases not matched to a gene: 6. The CDR3 loop is CASSQRTGGTLETQYF. DNA of the CDR3: TGTGCCAGCAGCCAAAGGACAGGGGGCACATTAGAGACCCAGTACTTC.

The chain joins TRBV10-1 to TRBJ2-5, with TRBD1 matching 10 bases. Germline V lookup: CDR1 WNHNN, CDR2 SYGVQD (reference sequence). The CDR3 consists of 16 residues. V gave up 0 bases and J gave up 3 bases; unmatched junction bases: 4. This CDR3 is CASSESGTGEKETQYF. The CDR3 DNA reads as TGCGCCAGCAGTGAGTCAGGGACAGGGGAAAAAGAGACCCAGTACTTC.

V gene TRBV19 combines with J gene TRBJ2-1, with 8 bases identical to TRBD1. In germline, CDR1 is LNHDA, CDR2 SQIVND (reference sequence). J lost 10 bases, V lost 8 bases, and 10 bases had no gene match. The CDR3 totals 13 residues. The CDR3, as DNA: TGTGCCAGTTGGATGGGGACAGGCGAGGAGCAGTTCTTC. This codes for CASWMGTGEEQFF.

The chain carries TRBV5-4 and TRBJ2-1; no firm D call. V was clipped by 2 bases and J by 6 bases, with 9 bases between them. The CDR3 has 13 amino acids. CDR1 is SGHNT and CDR2 is YYREEE in the germline V gene (reference sequence). The CDR3 DNA reads as TGTGCCAGCAGCTTAAAGCTCGCCAATGAGCAGTTCTTC. As protein: CASSLKLANEQFF.